The text below deals with one T cell receptor (beta chain). This clone was counted only a few times. It lacks a known antigen. Base qualities were left out, and no much larger clone turns up one base away. Patients with autoimmune disease history or receiving systemic immunosuppression were excluded from the trial. In every dose cohort, peripheral blood was drawn for TCR sequencing at baseline, cycle 4 day 1, and cycle 7 day 1. Samples came from an open-label, multicenter, first-in-human phase I dose-escalation trial of ivuxolimab. Adults with locally advanced or metastatic melanoma, renal cell carcinoma, hepatocellular carcinoma or head and neck squamous cell carcinoma were enrolled in the trial. Before TCR sequencing, CD4+ and CD8+ T cells were separately sorted from peripheral blood. V is shortened by 0 bases, J by 1 base, and the region joining them spans 16 bases. Taken from cysteine to phenylalanine, the CDR3 has 17 residues. Only the CDR3 portion is preserved as DNA: 51 bases, with reading frame beginning at the first base. The germline V gene supplies CDR1 SGHRS and CDR2 YFSETQ.

This specimen belongs to a study of OX40 agonist ivuxolimab in advanced cancers. Study-level background: Ivuxolimab, which targeted the costimulatory receptor OX40 (CD134), was an agonistic, fully human IgG2 monoclonal antibody. Prior anti-PD-1, anti-PD-L1 or anti-CTLA-4 therapy was permitted, and approximately 39% of dose-escalation patients had received checkpoint inhibitors. In the dose-escalation cohort, 82.7% of patients were male, and the mean age was roughly 60 years with a range of 23 to 79. Intravenous ivuxolimab was administered to patients every 2 weeks at six dose levels: 0.01, 0.1, 0.3, 1.5, 3 and 10 mg/kg. The monotherapy dose-escalation portion (N ≈ 55 patients) of the phase I ivuxolimab trial is reported in the paper. Peripheral TCRbeta sequencing aimed to test whether ivuxolimab altered TCR sequence diversity and caused clonal T-cell expansion. Partial responses occurred in three dose-escalation patients: two with cutaneous melanoma and one with hepatocellular carcinoma. Among the roughly 50 dose-escalation patients, about 19 had hepatocellular carcinoma, 15 or so melanoma, 9 renal cell carcinoma and 9 head and neck cancer. What the work shows at the level of the full study, not this receptor alone: In the 0.1-3.0 mg/kg groups, partial responders were among the patients with the lowest normalized peripheral clonal expansion, particularly in CD8+ T cells. Low levels of normalized T-cell clonal expansion were also seen in some patients who did not respond. The antigen specificity of the clonally expanded peripheral T cells was not determined. At doses of 0.1 to 3.0 mg/kg, clonal expansion of both CD4+ and CD8+ blood T cells was observed from baseline to week 6. After ivuxolimab, expanded clones were on average more numerous among CD8+ T cells than among CD4+ T cells.

Genomic DNA was extracted from sorted cells for sequencing of the TCRbeta CDR3 region. The immunoSEQ Assay was used for sequencing of TCRbeta CDR3 regions. In its TCRdb copy, this immuneACCESS table keeps in-frame sequences only and misses some clones. Where compared with another copy, unresolved V genes explain less than half of these, and the others have no known cause. This sample comprises some 35,000 clones, over 75% of them detected only once. Around 25% of the sample goes to the ten largest clones. This chain joins TRBV5-1 to TRBJ1-1, with no confident D gene call. The TCR comes from an adult with an advanced solid tumor such as melanoma, head and neck, liver or kidney cancer. The sample was CD4+ or CD8+ T cells sorted from blood, taken in a trial of the OX40 agonist ivuxolimab. The CDR3: CASSLVRGRITNTEAFF. The DNA is as follows: TGCGCCAGCAGCTTGGTTCGCGGACGGATAACGAACACTGAAGCTTTCTTT.